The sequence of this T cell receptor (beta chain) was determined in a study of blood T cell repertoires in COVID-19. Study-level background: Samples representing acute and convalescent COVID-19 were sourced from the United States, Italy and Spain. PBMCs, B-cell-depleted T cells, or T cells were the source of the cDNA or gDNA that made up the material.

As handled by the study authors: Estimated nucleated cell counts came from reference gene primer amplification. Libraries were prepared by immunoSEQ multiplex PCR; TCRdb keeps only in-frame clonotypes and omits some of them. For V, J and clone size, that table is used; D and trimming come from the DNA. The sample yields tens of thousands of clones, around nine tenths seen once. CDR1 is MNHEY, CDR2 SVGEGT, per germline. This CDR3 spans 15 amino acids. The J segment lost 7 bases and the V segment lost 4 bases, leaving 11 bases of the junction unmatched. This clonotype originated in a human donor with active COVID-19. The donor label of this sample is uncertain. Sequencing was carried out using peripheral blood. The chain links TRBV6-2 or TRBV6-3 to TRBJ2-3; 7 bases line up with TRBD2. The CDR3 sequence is CASSSTSPVTNTQYF. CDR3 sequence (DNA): TGTGCCAGCAGTTCGACTAGCCCTGTTACGAATACGCAGTATTTT.